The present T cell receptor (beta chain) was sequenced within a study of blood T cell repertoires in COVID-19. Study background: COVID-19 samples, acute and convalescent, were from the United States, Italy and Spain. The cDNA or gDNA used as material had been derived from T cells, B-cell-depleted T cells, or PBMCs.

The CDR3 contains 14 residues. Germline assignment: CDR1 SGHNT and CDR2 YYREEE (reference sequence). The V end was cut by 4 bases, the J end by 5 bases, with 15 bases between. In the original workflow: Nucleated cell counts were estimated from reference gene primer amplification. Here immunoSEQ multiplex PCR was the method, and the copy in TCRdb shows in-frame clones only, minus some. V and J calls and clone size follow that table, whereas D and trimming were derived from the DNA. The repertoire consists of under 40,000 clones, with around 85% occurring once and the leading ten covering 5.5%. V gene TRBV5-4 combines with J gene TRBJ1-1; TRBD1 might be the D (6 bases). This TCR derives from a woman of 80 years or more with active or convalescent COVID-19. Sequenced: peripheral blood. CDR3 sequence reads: CASSREGGATEAFF. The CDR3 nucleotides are TGTGCCAGCAGCCGTGAAGGGGGGGCGACTGAAGCTTTCTTT.